This T cell receptor beta chain is from a study of OX40 agonist ivuxolimab in advanced cancers. Profiled with immunoSEQ multiplex PCR; TCRdb holds only in-frame clones, not every one. This sample has over 55,000 clones, with about 88% found just once. Germline CDR1 and CDR2: SGHTA and FQGTGA. Trimming cost V 5 bases and J 0 bases; bases outside gene matches: 3. This CDR3 has 14 residues. Study-wide points: By week 6 at 0.1 to 3.0 mg/kg, blood CD4+ and CD8+ T cells had expanded clonally.

Details on this clone: Antigen unknown.

The material was CD4+ or CD8+ T cells sorted from blood, obtained in a trial of the OX40 agonist ivuxolimab. The chain is built from TRBV7-3 and TRBJ1-1; TRBD1 agrees at 7 bases. This receptor was obtained from an adult with an advanced solid tumor such as melanoma, head and neck, liver or kidney cancer. This CDR3 reads CASSRRGMNTEAFF. CDR3 sequence (DNA): TGTGCCAGCAGCCGCAGGGGGATGAACACTGAAGCTTTCTTT.